This TCR beta chain was profiled in a study of blood T cell repertoires in COVID-19. This clone was recorded only once. The CDR3 length is 14 residues. Trimming left V 6 bases short and J 1 base short, with 12 bases between. Looked up from germline, CDR1 is LGHDT and CDR2 is YNNKEL (reference sequence). Original methodology: Reference gene primer amplification in the assay estimated nucleated cell counts. The method was immunoSEQ multiplex PCR; TCRdb's version includes in-frame clones alone and lacks a portion of them. V, J and clone size derive from that table, while D and trimming were established from the DNA sequence. The sample includes 65,000 to 70,000 clones, 75% to 85% of them seen just once.

The sequence derives from an older woman with acute or convalescent COVID-19. V and J are TRBV3-1 (or the pseudogene TRBV3-2) and TRBJ1-1; perhaps TRBD1 as D (6 bases). The specimen sequenced was peripheral blood. The CDR3 DNA reads as TGTGCCAGCAGTCGAGGGGGTTCGAACACTGAAGCTTTCTTT. The encoded protein is CASSRGGSNTEAFF.